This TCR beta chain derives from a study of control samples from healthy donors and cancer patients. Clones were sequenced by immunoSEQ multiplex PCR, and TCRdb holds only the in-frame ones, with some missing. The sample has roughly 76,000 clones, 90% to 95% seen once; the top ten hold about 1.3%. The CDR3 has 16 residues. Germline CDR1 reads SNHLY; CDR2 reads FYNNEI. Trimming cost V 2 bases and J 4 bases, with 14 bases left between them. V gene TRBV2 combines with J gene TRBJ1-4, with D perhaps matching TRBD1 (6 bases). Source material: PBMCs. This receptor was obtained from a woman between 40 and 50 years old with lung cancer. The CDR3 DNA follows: TGTGCCAGCAGTGAAAGCAGGGGCCCTGTTAATGAAAAACTGTTTTTT. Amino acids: CASSESRGPVNEKLFF.